The 31 T cell receptor beta chains reported below all come from one sample, sequenced in a study of tumor and adjacent non-tumor tissue in lung cancer. RNA was extracted from bulk tissue without any cell sorting. Distant lung tissue was collected more than 3 cm away from the tumor edge. TCRbeta libraries were built with three rounds of nested PCR, modified from ARM-PCR. TCRdb re-analysed the multiplex PCR reads in MiXCR, keeping a single row per CDR3 protein. The sample lists some 95,000 distinct CDR3 sequences; roughly 78% were seen once. The sequenced sample consisted of distant non-tumor lung tissue. All receptors come from a man in his fifties or sixties with small cell lung cancer.

Points on this clonotype: Because the CDR3 is missing its conserved closing phenylalanine or tryptophan, this is likely a read error. This chain links TRBV4-2 with TRBJ2-7; possibly TRBD2 for D (5 bases). CDR1 is LGHNA, CDR2 YNFKEQ, per germline. CDR3 length: 16 amino acids. CDR3 coding DNA: TGTGTCAGCAGCCAAGACTGGGGAGCCTACTCCTACGAGCAGTACTAC. Translating it yields CVSSQDWGAYSYEQYY.

This clonotype was counted a single time. At one end the junction does not follow the germline gene, possibly because of a read error. The V gene is TRBV4-2, the J gene TRBJ2-2, with D possibly matching TRBD2 (5 bases). The CDR3 spans 16 residues. Germline V gives CDR1 LGHNA, CDR2 YNFKEQ. CDR3: CTSNQDLRANTGELLF. Here the CDR3 DNA reads TGTACCAGCAATCAAGATCTGAGGGCCAACACCGGGGAGCTGTTATTT.

CDR3 DNA: TGTGCCAGCAGCGCCGGGACTAGCGCTAACACCGGGGAGCTGTTTTTT. This translates into CASSAGTSANTGELFF. The gene calls are TRBV6-1 and TRBJ2-2, with TRBD2 identical over 10 bases. Trimming at V came to 6 bases and at J to 2 bases, leaving 6 bases not matched to a gene. The CDR3 runs to 16 residues. From germline, CDR1 is MNHNS and CDR2 SASEGT.

Turning to this clonotype: No conserved phenylalanine or tryptophan ends this CDR3, so it is likely a read error. The chain employs TRBV30 and TRBJ2-1, with D maybe TRBD2 (6 bases). This CDR3 spans 13 amino acids. Trimming left V 5 bases short and J 4 bases short, with 12 bases between. Germline assignment: CDR1 GTSNPN and CDR2 SVGIG (reference sequence). DNA of the CDR3: TGTGCCTGGTGGAGGGGCTCTTACAATGAGCAGTTCTTA. As protein: CAWWRGSYNEQFL.

This clonotype has just a few counts. The rearrangement uses TRBV9 and TRBJ1-1; maybe TRBD1 (5 bases). The CDR3 is 15 amino acids. Trimming left V 2 bases short and J 3 bases short, with 14 bases between. The germline V gene has CDR1 SGDLS and CDR2 YYNGEE. The DNA for the CDR3 is TGTGCCAGCAGCGTGGGGCCGCTGGGACACACTGAAGCTTTCTTT. As protein: CASSVGPLGHTEAFF.

Turning to this clonotype: A read error is possible here, since a much larger clone lies one base away. CDR3 in DNA: TGTGCCAGCAGTTTAACAGACAGGAAGGCGGGCAATGATCAGTTCTTC. It specifies CASSLTDRKAGNDQFF. The chain combines TRBV7-3 with TRBJ2-1; D is possibly TRBD1 (6 bases). The CDR3 runs to 16 residues. Germline V CDR1 and CDR2: SGHTA, FQGTGA.

CDR3 in DNA: TGTGCCAGCAGTTTCCAGGGGTCGGGTACTGGAGCCTTCTTT. Amino acids: CASSFQGSGTGAFF. The chain carries TRBV12-3 or TRBV12-4 and TRBJ1-1, with D possibly matching TRBD1 (6 bases). V was trimmed by 3 bases and J by 14 bases, leaving 22 bases between them. CDR3 size: 14 residues.

Concerning this clonotype: At one of its ends the junction is not consistent with the germline gene, which may arise from a read error. The rearrangement links TRBV12-3 or TRBV12-4 to TRBJ2-1; 9 positions agree with TRBD1. The CDR3 runs to 15 residues. The CDR3 spells CATSKTGGSWVERFF. The CDR3 DNA reads TGTGCCACCAGCAAAACAGGGGGCTCATGGGTTGAGCGGTTCTTC.

The J gene is TRBJ1-1, the V gene TRBV4-1; D gene uncertain. The CDR3 sequence is 14 residues long. Germline V gene data show CDR1 as MGHRA and CDR2 as YSYEKL. The ends were cut back, 1 base at V and 6 bases at J, with 12 bases in the middle. CDR3 DNA: TGCGCCAGCAGCCAAGTGCTACAGCGGGCTGAAGCTTTCTTT. This translates into CASSQVLQRAEAFF.

As for this clonotype: A much larger clone sits a single nucleotide away, making a read error possible. The J gene is TRBJ2-1, the V gene TRBV20-1, with 7 bases matching TRBD2. From germline, CDR1 is DFQATT and CDR2 SNEGSKA (reference sequence). The CDR3 has 13 residues. CDR3 sequence (DNA): TGCTGTGCTAGTGGAGGGAGGGCTATTGAGCAGTTCTTC. Translated, it gives CCASGGRAIEQFF.

For this clonotype: At one end the junction does not follow the germline gene, possibly because of a read error. This CDR3 reads CASSQGGAGGQEAQYF. The CDR3 DNA follows: TGTGCCAGCAGCCAAGGAGGGGCGGGGGGCCAAGAGGCCCAATACTTC. J is TRBJ2-5 and V is TRBV4-2, with 8 bases fitting TRBD2. Germline V gives CDR1 LGHNA, CDR2 YNFKEQ. The CDR3 is 16 residues long.

For this clonotype: The junction shows a germline mismatch at one end, possibly a read error. This chain uses TRBV5-5 with TRBJ1-5; D is perhaps TRBD1 (5 bases). This CDR3 comprises 14 residues. CDR1 is SGHKS and CDR2 is YYEKEE in the germline V gene (reference sequence). Here the CDR3 reads CASSLAGCTQPQHF. CDR3 DNA sequence: TGTGCTAGCAGCTTGGCAGGGTGTACCCAGCCCCAGCATTTT.

A word on this clonotype: A read error may account for a junction end that differs from germline. The chain links TRBV14 to TRBJ1-2; unclear D gene. The length of the CDR3 is 14 residues. Germline V gives CDR1 SGHDN, CDR2 FVKESK. CDR3 in DNA: TGTGCCAGCAGCCAAGAACAAGGTTCCTATGGCTACACATTC. Amino acids: CASSQEQGSYGYTF. Looking up the rest from reference TRBV14 and TRBJ1-2 gives the full variable domain: EAGVTQFPSHSVIEKGQTVTLRCDPISGHDNLYWYRRVMGKEIKFLLHFVKESKQDESGMPNNRFLAERTGGTYSTLKVQPAELEDSGVYFCASSQEQGSYGYTFGSGTRLTVV.

As to this clonotype: This is likely a read error, given that the CDR3 carries no conserved phenylalanine or tryptophan at its end. The J gene is TRBJ2-1, the V gene TRBV6-2 or TRBV6-3, with 8 nucleotides matching TRBD1. CDR3 size: 16 residues. The germline gives CDR1 MNHEY, CDR2 SVGEGT. This CDR3 reads CTSSYPNGQGGNEQFS. The CDR3 coding sequence is TGTACCAGCAGTTACCCGAATGGACAGGGAGGTAATGAGCAGTTCTCC.

In its sample, this clonotype was seen a few times. This chain uses TRBV6-5 with TRBJ1-1; TRBD1 might be the D (5 bases). V dropped 5 bases and J dropped 10 bases, with 26 bases sitting between them. The CDR3 spans 16 residues. CDR1 is MNHEY and CDR2 is SVGAGI in the germline V gene. CDR3 residues: CASSHEARVGRVGAFF. In DNA form, the CDR3 reads TGTGCCAGCAGTCACGAGGCCAGGGTGGGAAGAGTAGGAGCTTTCTTT.

The CDR3 is CASRASWISGSRETQYF. The CDR3 DNA sequence: TGTGCCAGCAGGGCCTCCTGGATTAGCGGGTCGCGGGAGACCCAGTACTTC. The chain recombines TRBV11-2 with TRBJ2-5, with 7 bases lining up with TRBD2. This CDR3 comprises 17 residues. J was trimmed by 5 bases and V by 6 bases; bases with no gene match: 18. Germline loops: CDR1 SGHAT, CDR2 FQNNGV.

About this clonotype: One end of the junction does not line up with germline, which may come from a read error. CDR3 in amino acids: CTSTPPGAGGLNEQFF. CDR3 sequence (DNA): TGTACCAGCACCCCACCTGGGGCGGGAGGGCTCAATGAGCAGTTCTTC. The rearrangement uses TRBV13 and TRBJ2-1; 9 nucleotides line up with TRBD2. The germline V gene has CDR1 PRHDT and CDR2 FYEKMQ (reference sequence). This CDR3 is 16 amino acids long.

This clonotype was seen only a few times. The germline gene is not matched at one end of the junction; a read error may be the cause. The chain has TRBV5-1 and TRBJ2-7; 7 bases are a match to TRBD2. The CDR3 extends over 14 amino acids. Germline loops: CDR1 SGHRS, CDR2 YFSETQ. CDR3 sequence (DNA): TGCGCCAGCAGCTTGGTACTAGGGGACTACGAGCAGTGCTTC. It translates to CASSLVLGDYEQCF.

Comment on this clonotype: At one end, the junction sequence differs from germline, possibly due to a read error. CDR3 sequence: CSILGTGAENEQFF. The CDR3 DNA reads TGTAGCATCTTAGGGACAGGGGCTGAGAATGAGCAGTTCTTC. The chain recombines TRBV29-1 with TRBJ2-1, with 10 bases that match TRBD1. The CDR3 loop spans 14 amino acids. Looked up from germline, CDR1 is SQVTM and CDR2 is ANQGSEA.

The CDR3 region is CASRSGRASGNEQFF. The CDR3 DNA reads TGTGCCAGCAGATCCGGGAGAGCTAGTGGCAATGAACAATTCTTC. This chain connects TRBV11-2 to TRBJ2-1; D is perhaps TRBD2 (6 bases). The CDR3 spans 15 residues. Germline V gene sequence: CDR1 SGHAT, CDR2 FQNNGV. Trimming removed 6 bases from V and 16 bases from J, with 28 bases in between. Combining the CDR3 with reference TRBV11-2 and TRBJ2-1 gives the whole variable domain EAGVAQSPRYKIIEKRQSVAFWCNPISGHATLYWYQQILGQGPKLLIQFQNNGVVDDSQLPKDRFSAERLKGVDSTLKIQPAKLEDSAVYLCASRSGRASGNEQFFGPGTRLTVL.

In the case of this clonotype: The junction differs from germline at one of its ends, possibly a read error. The chain uses TRBV6-5 and TRBJ1-6, with 8 bases fitting TRBD1. The germline V gene encodes CDR1 MNHEY and CDR2 SVGAGI. The CDR3 is 16 residues long. The DNA of the CDR3 is TGTGCCCGCAGGCGCAATCGGACAGGGAAGTCTTCATCCCTCCACTTT. It specifies CARRRNRTGKSSSLHF.

Note on this clonotype: The CDR3 carries no conserved terminal phenylalanine or tryptophan, so it likely arises from a read error. The gene calls are TRBV5-5 and TRBJ2-7; 9 bases are shared with TRBD2. V was clipped by 4 bases and J by 3 bases; unmatched bases: 5. Germline values: CDR1 SGHKS, CDR2 YYEKEE (reference sequence). CDR3 size: 14 residues. CDR3 amino acids: CASSPWTSDYEQYL. In nucleotides, the CDR3 is TGTGCCAGCAGCCCCTGGACTAGCGACTACGAGCAGTACTTA.

On this clonotype: An end of the junction does not agree with germline; a read error may underlie this. The chain combines TRBV6-5 with TRBJ1-1; D gene uncertain. CDR1 MNHEY and CDR2 SVGAGI come from the germline V gene. The CDR3 sequence is 14 residues long. In DNA form, the CDR3 reads TGTGTCAGCAGTCAACTGGAGTTGAACACTGAAGCTTTCTTT. Translated: CVSSQLELNTEAFF.

A note on this clonotype: Its ends do not fully match the called genes, so a read error is possible. This chain links TRBV5-6 with TRBJ2-6; possibly TRBD1 for D (5 bases). Germline V CDR1 and CDR2: SGHDT, YYEEEE. CDR3 length equals 15 residues. CDR3 amino acids: CASSSDTSGSNVLTF. The DNA for the CDR3 is TGTGCCAGCAGCTCGGACACCTCTGGGTCCAACGTCCTGACTTTC.

Concerning this clonotype: At one of its ends the junction is not consistent with the germline gene, which may arise from a read error. The rearrangement links TRBV6-5 to TRBJ2-1; D may be TRBD2 (5 bases). The CDR3 totals 14 residues. Germline CDR1 MNHEY, CDR2 SVGAGI. The CDR3 DNA reads as TGTGCTAGCAGTTCGGACTCCCCCCCCTATGAACATTTCTTC. Translation gives CASSSDSPPYEHFF.

In the case of this clonotype: Because it lacks the conserved phenylalanine or tryptophan at the end, this CDR3 is likely a read error. The V gene is TRBV10-1, the J gene TRBJ2-1, with D uncertain. The germline V and J ends were trimmed by 0 bases and 3 bases, with 9 bases remaining between them. Germline V CDR1 and CDR2: WNHNN, SYGVQD (reference sequence). This CDR3 is built from 15 residues. The CDR3: CASSESTWSYNEQFL. CDR3 nucleotide sequence: TGCGCCAGCAGTGAGTCAACCTGGAGCTACAATGAGCAGTTCCTC.

In regard to this clonotype: Likely a read error: the CDR3 ends without its conserved phenylalanine or tryptophan. The V and J genes are TRBV10-2 and TRBJ2-3; D remains ambiguous. Germline-derived CDR1 and CDR2 are WSHSY and SAAADI. The CDR3 extends over 14 amino acids. CDR3 DNA sequence: TGTGCCAGCAGTGCGTTTACTAGCACAGATACGCAGTATTAT. Amino acids: CASSAFTSTDTQYY.

Ten or more counts support this clonotype. The chain links TRBV11-2 to TRBJ2-1; TRBD2 matches at 14 bases. This CDR3 has 15 residues. CDR1 is SGHAT, CDR2 FQNNGV, per germline. V gave up 5 bases and J gave up 5 bases; unmatched junction bases: 2. In nucleotides, the CDR3 is TGTGCCAGCAGCCCGGGACTAGCGGGAGACAATGAGCAGTTCTTC. It translates to CASSPGLAGDNEQFF. The full variable domain, completed using reference TRBV11-2 and TRBJ2-1, is EAGVAQSPRYKIIEKRQSVAFWCNPISGHATLYWYQQILGQGPKLLIQFQNNGVVDDSQLPKDRFSAERLKGVDSTLKIQPAKLEDSAVYLCASSPGLAGDNEQFFGPGTRLTVL.

This clonotype was found many times. The chain recombines TRBV11-3 with TRBJ2-1, with D possibly matching TRBD1 (6 bases). The length of the CDR3 is 14 residues. V lost 4 bases, J lost 10 bases, and 17 bases lay in between. Per germline, CDR1 SGHNT and CDR2 YENEEA. In nucleotides, the CDR3 is TGTGCCAGCAGCTGGGCAGGGGCCGAGGGCGAGCAGTTCTTC. It translates to CASSWAGAEGEQFF.

This clonotype was detected only a few times. A read error is likely, as this CDR3 ends without the conserved phenylalanine or tryptophan. This rearrangement joins TRBV6-6 to TRBJ2-1; no definite D call. The CDR3 covers 14 residues. V lost 6 bases to trimming and J lost 5 bases, with 14 bases between them. CDR1 and CDR2 from the germline V gene are MNHNY and SVGAGI (reference sequence). This CDR3 reads CASRQTHTHNEQFL. CDR3 bases: TGTGCCAGCAGACAGACCCACACGCACAATGAGCAGTTCTTA.

This clonotype was counted ten times or more. The chain employs TRBV5-4 and TRBJ2-2; 9 bases fit TRBD1. Per the germline V gene, CDR1 is SGHNT and CDR2 is YYREEE (reference sequence). Trimming cost V 1 base and J 4 bases; bases outside gene matches: 8. The CDR3 has 17 amino acids. The chain's CDR3 is CASSLQPGQGSTGELFF. Written as DNA, the CDR3 is TGTGCCAGCAGCTTGCAACCGGGACAGGGTAGCACCGGGGAGCTGTTTTTT.